This T cell receptor (beta chain) derives from a study of blood T cell repertoires in COVID-19. TCRdb keeps only in-frame clones here, not all; method: immunoSEQ multiplex PCR. In the table there are over 250,000 clones, around 90% of which are singletons. The V and J ends lost 5 bases and 1 base, in that order; junction bases with no gene match: 4. CDR3 length: 14 residues. Germline V CDR1 and CDR2: SGHVS, FQNEAQ. This TCR was recovered from a young woman with acute or convalescent COVID-19. Sample: peripheral blood. V and J are TRBV7-8 and TRBJ2-5; TRBD2 matches at 7 bases. The CDR3 protein is CASSLGTTQETQYF. The CDR3 DNA reads as TGTGCCAGCAGCCTCGGGACTACCCAAGAGACCCAGTACTTC.